Following are 7 T cell receptor beta chains from one sample sequenced in a study of T cell responses to AZD1222 COVID-19 vaccine. The assay was immunoSEQ multiplex PCR, and TCRdb's table has in-frame clones only and misses some. The table records approximately 140,000 clones, around 95% of them present only once. Sequencing was performed on peripheral blood, taken on day 0 of AZD1222 vaccination. The receptors stem from an adult in good health.

The chain couples TRBV2 to TRBJ1-2; D perhaps matches TRBD1 (5 bases). The CDR3 contains 14 residues. Per the germline V gene, CDR1 is SNHLY and CDR2 is FYNNEI. Trimming cost V 3 bases and J 6 bases, with 14 bases left between them. The CDR3 loop reads CASSDQGDYDGYTF. As DNA, the CDR3 is TGTGCCAGCAGTGACCAGGGCGACTATGATGGCTACACCTTC.

J is TRBJ2-5 and V is TRBV5-4; 9 bases are shared with TRBD2. Germline CDR1 is SGHNT and CDR2 is YYREEE (reference sequence). CDR3 length equals 15 residues. Trimming cost V 4 bases and J 2 bases; bases outside gene matches: 6. The CDR3 coding sequence is TGTGCCAGCAGCGCGGGAGGGCCTGGGCAAGAGACCCAGTACTTC. Translated: CASSAGGPGQETQYF.

CDR3 residues: CASTRGLAGSSSYNEQFF. In DNA form, the CDR3 reads TGTGCCAGCACCAGAGGACTAGCGGGAAGTTCGTCTTACAATGAGCAGTTCTTC. The genes are TRBV5-4 and TRBJ2-1; 12 bases map to TRBD2. The V gene end was trimmed by 6 bases and the J gene end by 4 bases; junction bases not matched to a gene: 14. CDR3 length: 18 residues. Germline-derived CDR1 and CDR2 are SGHNT and YYREEE (reference sequence).

The V call is TRBV19, the J call TRBJ1-5; 9 bases agree with TRBD1. V shed 4 bases and J 4 bases; nucleotides not matched to a gene: 11. The CDR3 is 17 amino acids. Germline V gene sequence: CDR1 LNHDA, CDR2 SQIVND (reference sequence). CDR3: CASSSTPGTGTNQPQHF. As DNA, the CDR3 is TGTGCCAGTAGTAGCACACCCGGGACAGGGACAAATCAGCCCCAGCATTTT.

V is TRBV2 and J is TRBJ2-7, with TRBD2 identical over 9 bases. The junction had 11 bases not matched to a gene; V was cut back by 3 bases and J by 5 bases. Germline CDR1 is SNHLY and CDR2 is FYNNEI. The CDR3 runs 16 residues. For the CDR3, the DNA is TGTGCCAGCAGTGAGAATTTGGGTCTAGCGGGAAACGAGCAGTACGTC. Residues: CASSENLGLAGNEQYV.

This clone was observed a single time. The chain carries TRBV1 and TRBJ2-3; TRBD2 is the table's D call and was not checked against the DNA. TRBV1 is termed a pseudogene. The CDR3 spans 14 residues. The CDR3 sequence: CTSSQERGPDTQYF. For the CDR3, the DNA is TGCACCAGCAGCCAAGAGCGGGGCCCAGATACGCAGTATTTT.

The chain joins TRBV6-5 to TRBJ2-1, with D possibly being TRBD2 (6 bases). The CDR3 sequence is 15 residues long. V lost 2 bases to trimming and J lost 3 bases, with 11 bases between them. Germline V gene sequence: CDR1 MNHEY, CDR2 SVGAGI. CDR3 in DNA: TGTGCCAGCAGTTACAGCGGGCCGATCTACAATGAGCAGTTCTTC. Its protein product is CASSYSGPIYNEQFF.